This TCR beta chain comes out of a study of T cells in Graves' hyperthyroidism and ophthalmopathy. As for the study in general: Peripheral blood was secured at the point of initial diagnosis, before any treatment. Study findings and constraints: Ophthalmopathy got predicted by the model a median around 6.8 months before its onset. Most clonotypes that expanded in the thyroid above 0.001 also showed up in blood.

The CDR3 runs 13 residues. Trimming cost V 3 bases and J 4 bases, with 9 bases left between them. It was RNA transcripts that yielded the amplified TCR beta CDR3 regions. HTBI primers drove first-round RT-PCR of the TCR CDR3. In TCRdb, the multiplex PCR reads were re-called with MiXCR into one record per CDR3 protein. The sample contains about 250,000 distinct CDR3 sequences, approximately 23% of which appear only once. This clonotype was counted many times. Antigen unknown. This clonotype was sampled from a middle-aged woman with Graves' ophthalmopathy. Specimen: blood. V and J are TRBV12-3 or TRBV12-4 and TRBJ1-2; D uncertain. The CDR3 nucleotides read TGTGCCAGCAGTTTTGGAGGTGCCTATGGCTACACCTTC. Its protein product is CASSFGGAYGYTF.